This T cell receptor beta chain came from a study of vaccination effects on CD4 cells after COVID-19. Study overall: After vaccination, samples were taken early and late from a few convalescent patients. Study-level findings and limits: Pronounced clonal contraction occurred in clones induced by infection and by vaccine late after vaccination. Convalescent patients were few in the study, and early post-infection timepoints were absent.

The germline CDR1 and CDR2 sequences are SGHRS and YFSETQ. The CDR3 has 14 residues. Trimming pared 4 bases from V and 4 bases from J, leaving 14 bases between. Measured with immunoSEQ multiplex PCR; TCRdb has only the in-frame clones, and not every one. The data hold approximately 15,000 clones, with over 60% observed a single time. In regard to this clone: The target antigen is unknown.

Pools of viral peptides were used by the ViraFEST assay to expand antigen-specific CD4+ T cells ahead of sequencing. At the end of 10 days of culture, CD4+ T cells were isolated. Between March and December 2020, the person had a SARS-CoV-2 infection that PCR confirmed. Of the BNT162b2 and mRNA-1273 vaccines, participants received two doses of one or the other. The TCR originated in a human donor who had a prior SARS-CoV-2 infection. The rearrangement uses TRBV5-1 and TRBJ2-5; the D gene is possibly TRBD2 (6 bases). The sample consisted of CD4+ T cells from PBMCs cultured with HCoV-NL63 spike peptides, taken after COVID-19 vaccination. The CDR3 reads CASSPRLGGETQYF. CDR3 sequence (DNA): TGCGCCAGCAGCCCCCGACTGGGGGGAGAGACCCAGTACTTC.